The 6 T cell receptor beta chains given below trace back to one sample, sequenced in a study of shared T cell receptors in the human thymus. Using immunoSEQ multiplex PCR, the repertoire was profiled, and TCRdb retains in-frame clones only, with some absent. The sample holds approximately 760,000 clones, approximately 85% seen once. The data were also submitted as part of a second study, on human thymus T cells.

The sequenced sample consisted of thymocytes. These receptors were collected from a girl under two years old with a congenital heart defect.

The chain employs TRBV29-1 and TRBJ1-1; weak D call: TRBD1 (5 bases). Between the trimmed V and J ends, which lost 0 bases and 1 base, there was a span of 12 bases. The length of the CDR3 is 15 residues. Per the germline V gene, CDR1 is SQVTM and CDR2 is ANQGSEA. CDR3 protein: CSVEDRKGANTEAFF. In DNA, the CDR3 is TGCAGCGTTGAAGATAGGAAAGGGGCGAACACTGAAGCTTTCTTT.

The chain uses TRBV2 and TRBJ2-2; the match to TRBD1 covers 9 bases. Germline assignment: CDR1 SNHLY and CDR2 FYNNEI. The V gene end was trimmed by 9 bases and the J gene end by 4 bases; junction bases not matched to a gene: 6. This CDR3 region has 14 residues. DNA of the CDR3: TGTGCCAGTGCCGGGACAGGGTCCACCGGGGAGCTGTTTTTT. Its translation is CASAGTGSTGELFF.

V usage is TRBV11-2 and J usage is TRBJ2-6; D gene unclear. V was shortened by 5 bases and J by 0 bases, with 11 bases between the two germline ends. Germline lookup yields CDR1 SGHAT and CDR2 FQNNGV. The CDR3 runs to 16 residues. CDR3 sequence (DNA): TGTGCCAGCAGCCCAGAGGTTGACTCTGGGGCCAACGTCCTGACTTTC. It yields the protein CASSPEVDSGANVLTF.

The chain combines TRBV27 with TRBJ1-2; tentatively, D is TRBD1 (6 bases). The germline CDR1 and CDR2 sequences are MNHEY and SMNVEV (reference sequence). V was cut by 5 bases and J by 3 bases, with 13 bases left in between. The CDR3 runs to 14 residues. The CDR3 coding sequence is TGTGCCAGCAGTCCTCGGGACACTCACTATGGCTACACCTTC. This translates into CASSPRDTHYGYTF.

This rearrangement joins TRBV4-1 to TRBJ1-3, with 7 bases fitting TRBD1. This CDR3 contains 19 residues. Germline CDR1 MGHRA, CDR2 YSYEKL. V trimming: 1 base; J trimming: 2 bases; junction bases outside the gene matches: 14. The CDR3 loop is CASSQASGTAVYTGNTIYF. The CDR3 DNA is TGCGCCAGCAGCCAAGCCTCCGGGACAGCTGTATATACTGGAAACACCATATATTTT.

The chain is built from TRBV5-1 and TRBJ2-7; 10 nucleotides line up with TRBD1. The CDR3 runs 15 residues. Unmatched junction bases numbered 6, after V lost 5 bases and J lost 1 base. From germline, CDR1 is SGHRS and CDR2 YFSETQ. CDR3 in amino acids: CASSLRDRGSYEQYF. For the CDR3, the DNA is TGCGCCAGCAGTCTCCGGGACAGGGGATCCTACGAGCAGTACTTC.